This T cell receptor (beta chain) is from a study of OX40 agonist ivuxolimab in advanced cancers. Only in-frame clones appear in the TCRdb table, and some are missing; sequencing was by immunoSEQ multiplex PCR. This sample has about 64,000 clones; roughly 90% occur once, and the top ten carry under 0.75%. Germline assignment: CDR1 SNHLY and CDR2 FYNNEI. The CDR3 is 12 residues long. V lost 2 bases, J lost 4 bases, and 6 bases lay in between. This sample comprised CD4+ or CD8+ T cells sorted from blood, obtained in a trial of the OX40 agonist ivuxolimab. The chain recombines TRBV2 with TRBJ2-7; D may be TRBD1 (6 bases). The sequence was obtained from an adult with an advanced solid tumor such as melanoma, head and neck, liver or kidney cancer. CDR3: CASSERGYEQYF. CDR3 DNA sequence: TGTGCCAGCAGTGAAAGGGGGTACGAGCAGTACTTC.